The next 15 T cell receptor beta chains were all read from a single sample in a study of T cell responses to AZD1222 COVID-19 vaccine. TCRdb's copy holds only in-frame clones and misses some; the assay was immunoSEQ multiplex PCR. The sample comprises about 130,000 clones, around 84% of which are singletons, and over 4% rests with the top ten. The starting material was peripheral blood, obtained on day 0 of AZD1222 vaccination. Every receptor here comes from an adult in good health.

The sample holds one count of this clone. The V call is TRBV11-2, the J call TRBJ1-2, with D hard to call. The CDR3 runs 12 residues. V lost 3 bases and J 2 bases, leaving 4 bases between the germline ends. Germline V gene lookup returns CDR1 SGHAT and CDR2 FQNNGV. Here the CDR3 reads CASSFQNYGYTF. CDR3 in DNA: TGTGCCAGCAGCTTTCAGAACTATGGCTACACCTTC. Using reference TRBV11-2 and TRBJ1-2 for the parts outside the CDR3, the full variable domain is EAGVAQSPRYKIIEKRQSVAFWCNPISGHATLYWYQQILGQGPKLLIQFQNNGVVDDSQLPKDRFSAERLKGVDSTLKIQPAKLEDSAVYLCASSFQNYGYTFGSGTRLTVV.

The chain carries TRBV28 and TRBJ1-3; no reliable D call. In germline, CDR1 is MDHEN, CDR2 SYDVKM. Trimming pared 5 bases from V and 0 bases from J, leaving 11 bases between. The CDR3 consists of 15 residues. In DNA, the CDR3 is TGTGCCAGCAGTCCCCTGGACGTCTCTGGAAACACCATATATTTT. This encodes CASSPLDVSGNTIYF.

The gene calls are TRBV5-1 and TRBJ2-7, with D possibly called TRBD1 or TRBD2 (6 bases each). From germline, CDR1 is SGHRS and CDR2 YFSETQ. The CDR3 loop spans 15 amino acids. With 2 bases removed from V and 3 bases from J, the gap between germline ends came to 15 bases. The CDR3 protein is CASSFGGRDRYEQYF. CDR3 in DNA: TGCGCCAGCAGCTTTGGGGGGCGGGATCGCTACGAGCAGTACTTC.

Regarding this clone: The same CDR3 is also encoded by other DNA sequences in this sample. CDR3 protein: CASRDRGNQPQHF. For the CDR3, the DNA is TGTGCCAGCAGAGACAGGGGCAATCAGCCCCAGCATTTT. The rearrangement uses TRBV2 and TRBJ1-5; 7 nucleotides match TRBD1. The J segment lost 2 bases and the V segment lost 6 bases, leaving 1 base of the junction unmatched. This CDR3 spans 13 amino acids. Germline CDR1 is SNHLY and CDR2 is FYNNEI.

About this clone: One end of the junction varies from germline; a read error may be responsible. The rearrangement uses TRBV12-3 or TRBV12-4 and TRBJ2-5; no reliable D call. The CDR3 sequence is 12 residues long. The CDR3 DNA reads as TGTGCCAGCAGTCCGACTCGTGAGAGCCAGTACTTC. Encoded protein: CASSPTRESQYF.

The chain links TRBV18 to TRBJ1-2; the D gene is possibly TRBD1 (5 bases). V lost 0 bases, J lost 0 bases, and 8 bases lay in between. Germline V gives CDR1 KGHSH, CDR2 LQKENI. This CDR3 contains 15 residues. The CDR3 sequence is CASSPPTGPNYGYTF. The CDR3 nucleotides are TGTGCCAGCTCACCACCAACAGGACCTAACTATGGCTACACCTTC.

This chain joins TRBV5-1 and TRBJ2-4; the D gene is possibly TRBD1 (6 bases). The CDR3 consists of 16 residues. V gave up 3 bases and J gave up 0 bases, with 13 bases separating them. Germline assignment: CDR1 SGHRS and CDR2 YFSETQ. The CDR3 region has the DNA TGCGCCAGCAGCTCCGGACAGTTACTAGCCAAAAACATTCAGTACTTC. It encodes CASSSGQLLAKNIQYF.

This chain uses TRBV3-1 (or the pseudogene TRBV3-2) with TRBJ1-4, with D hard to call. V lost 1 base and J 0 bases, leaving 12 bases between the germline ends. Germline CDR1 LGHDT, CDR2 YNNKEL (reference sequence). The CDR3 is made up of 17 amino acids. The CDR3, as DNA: TGTGCCAGCAGCCAAGGATTGACCTTTGCAACTAATGAAAAACTGTTTTTT. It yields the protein CASSQGLTFATNEKLFF.

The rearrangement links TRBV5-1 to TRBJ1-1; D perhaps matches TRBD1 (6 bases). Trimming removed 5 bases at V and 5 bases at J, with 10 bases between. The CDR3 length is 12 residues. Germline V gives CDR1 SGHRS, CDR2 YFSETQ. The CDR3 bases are TGCGCCAGCAGTCGTCAGGGGACTGAAGCTTTCTTT. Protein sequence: CASSRQGTEAFF.

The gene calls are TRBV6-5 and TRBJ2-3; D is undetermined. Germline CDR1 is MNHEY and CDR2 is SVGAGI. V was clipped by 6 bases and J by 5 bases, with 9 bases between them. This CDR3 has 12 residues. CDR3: CASRATGDTQYF. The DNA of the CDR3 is TGTGCCAGCAGGGCGACGGGAGATACGCAGTATTTT.

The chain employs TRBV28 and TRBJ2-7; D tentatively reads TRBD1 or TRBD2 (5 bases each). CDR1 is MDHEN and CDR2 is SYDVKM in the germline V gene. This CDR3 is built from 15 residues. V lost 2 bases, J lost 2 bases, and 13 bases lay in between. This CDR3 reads CASSLGDLDAYEQYF. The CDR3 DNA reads TGTGCCAGCAGTTTAGGGGACCTCGATGCCTACGAGCAGTACTTC.

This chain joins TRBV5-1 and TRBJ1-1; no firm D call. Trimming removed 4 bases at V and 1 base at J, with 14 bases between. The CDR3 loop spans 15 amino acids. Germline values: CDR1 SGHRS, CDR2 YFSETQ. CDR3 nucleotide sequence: TGCGCCAGCAGCCCGGTAGGTCCCCCGAACACTGAAGCTTTCTTT. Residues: CASSPVGPPNTEAFF.

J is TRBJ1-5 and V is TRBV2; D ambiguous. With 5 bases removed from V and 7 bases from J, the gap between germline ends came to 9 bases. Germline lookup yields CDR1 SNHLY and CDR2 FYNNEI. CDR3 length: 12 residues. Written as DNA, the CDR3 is TGTGCCAGCAGTTCCATACAACAGCCCCAGCATTTT. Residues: CASSSIQQPQHF.

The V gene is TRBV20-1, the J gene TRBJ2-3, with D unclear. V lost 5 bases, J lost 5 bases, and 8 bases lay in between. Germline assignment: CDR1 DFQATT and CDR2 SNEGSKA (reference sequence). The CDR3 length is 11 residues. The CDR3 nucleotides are TGCAGTGCTTGGAAATTAGATACGCAGTATTTT. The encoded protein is CSAWKLDTQYF.

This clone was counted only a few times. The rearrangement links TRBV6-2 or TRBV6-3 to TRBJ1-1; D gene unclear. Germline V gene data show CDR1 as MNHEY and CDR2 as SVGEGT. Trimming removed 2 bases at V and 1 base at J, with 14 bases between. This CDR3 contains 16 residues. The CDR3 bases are TGTGCCAGCAGTTACGGAGGGATTGGGAGGAACACTGAAGCTTTCTTT. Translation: CASSYGGIGRNTEAFF.